This TCR beta chain is from a study of regulatory T cells in long-lasting Graves disease. Documented time point: persistent/refractory GD, antithyroid drugs over 5 years with positive TRAb. PBMC RNA served as the TCR library source. J was trimmed by 4 bases and V by 2 bases; bases with no gene match: 1. Germline CDR1 and CDR2: SGHTA and FQGNSA. This CDR3 has 13 amino acids. Investigators prepared the TCR beta libraries by applying iRepertoire HTBI primers and Arm-PCR of CDR3 regions. Via MiXCR, TCRdb re-called the multiplex PCR reads, giving one row per CDR3 protein. Of 400,000 or so distinct CDR3 sequences in the sample, around 22% are singletons; the top ten hold around 26%.

The sequence derives from a female donor with Graves disease. The source was peripheral blood mononuclear cells (PBMCs), collected when the disease was refractory, from a patient treated with antithyroid drugs. The chain combines TRBV7-2 with TRBJ2-7; 8 positions agree with TRBD1. The CDR3 reads CTSSLTGGYEQYF. The CDR3 region has the DNA TGTACCAGCAGCTTAACAGGGGGATACGAGCAGTACTTC. The full variable domain, with the rest looked up from reference TRBV7-2 and TRBJ2-7, is GAGVSQSPSNKVTEKGKDVELRCDPISGHTALYWYRQSLGQGLEFLIYFQGNSAPDKSGLPSDRFSAERTGGSVSTLTIQRTQQEDSAVYLCTSSLTGGYEQYFGPGTRLTVT.